The clone carrying this T cell receptor (beta chain) has more than one count but fewer than ten. Its antigen is not known. The sample comes from a study of T cell responses to AZD1222 COVID-19 vaccine. The study, taken as a whole, reports: Donors in the cohort were predominantly white British and more often female, and clonal diversity was possibly underestimated. Only 6 or 7 AZD1222 recipients tested seropositive at baseline. Repertoires in all cases were sampled only once the peak T cell response had passed. The reported proportion of spike-specific TCRs targeting unmutated variant regions was nearly half.

Trimming at V came to 4 bases and at J to 4 bases, leaving 9 bases not matched to a gene. Germline CDR1 reads MNHEY; CDR2 reads SVGEGT. There are 15 residues in the CDR3. Clones were sequenced by immunoSEQ multiplex PCR, and TCRdb holds only the in-frame ones, with some missing. The table has 200,000 to 250,000 clones, approximately 94% seen once. The receptor was derived from an adult who received the MenACWY meningococcal vaccine as a control. The chain employs TRBV6-2 or TRBV6-3 and TRBJ1-2, with 7 bases that match TRBD1. The sequenced sample was peripheral blood, obtained 28 days after the second dose of the MenACWY control vaccine. The CDR3 loop is CASSSPIRGIYGYTF. In DNA form, the CDR3 reads TGTGCCAGCAGTTCGCCGATCAGGGGGATCTATGGCTACACCTTC.